This T cell receptor (beta chain) is drawn from a study of control samples from healthy donors and cancer patients. Profiled with immunoSEQ multiplex PCR; TCRdb holds only in-frame clones, not every one. The sample has several thousand clones, 80% to 90% seen once; the top ten hold approximately 7.1%. Germline CDR1 reads LGHNA; CDR2 reads YNFKEQ. The CDR3 covers 16 residues. Germline trimming cut 1 base from V and 7 bases from J; bases unmatched to any gene: 9. This chain links TRBV4-2 with TRBJ2-1, with 8 bases identical to TRBD2. The sequenced sample consisted of formalin-fixed, paraffin-embedded tissue. The receptor was isolated from a female donor with lung cancer. CDR3 sequence reads: CASSQVTPGRVNEQFF. The CDR3, as DNA: TGTGCCAGCAGCCAAGTTACCCCCGGGAGGGTGAATGAGCAGTTCTTC.